This TCR beta chain was retrieved from a study of regulatory T cells in long-lasting Graves disease. Overall study results and limits: Patients with persistent disease shared around 2,700 public clonotypes, outpacing the roughly 1,000 shared by new patients.

As to time point: persistent/refractory GD, antithyroid drugs over 5 years with positive TRAb. PBMCs were the source of the RNA used for TCR sequencing. The patients were drawn from one endocrinology department in Xi'an, China. This clonotype was picked up many times. Its antigen remains unknown. Researchers made TCR beta libraries by using iRepertoire HTBI primers and running Arm-PCR on CDR3 regions. Via MiXCR, TCRdb re-called the multiplex PCR reads, giving one row per CDR3 protein. Of about 310,000 distinct CDR3 sequences listed, 22% are singletons. Germline V gene lookup returns CDR1 MDHEN and CDR2 SYDVKM. The V gene lost 1 base and the J gene lost 3 bases, with 10 bases spanning the gap. This CDR3 comprises 15 residues.

The chain is built from TRBV28 and TRBJ1-3; no firm D call. This TCR was recovered from a female donor with Graves disease. Here the sequenced sample was peripheral blood mononuclear cells (PBMCs), taken when the disease was refractory, from a patient treated with antithyroid drugs. Here the CDR3 reads CASSLFGSGGNTIYF. The CDR3 DNA is TGTGCCAGCAGTTTATTCGGCAGCGGTGGAAACACCATATATTTT.